The 30 T cell receptor beta chains below all came from one sample that was sequenced in a study of T cells in localized non-small cell lung cancer. Libraries were prepared by immunoSEQ multiplex PCR; TCRdb keeps only in-frame clonotypes and omits some of them. This sample yields some 14,000 clones, of which roughly 90% are seen a single time; 2.5% to 3% belongs to the top ten. The sample consisted of peripheral blood mononuclear cells, taken before any cancer treatment. The origin of the receptors is a man aged 40 to 70 with stage III lung adenocarcinoma.

The CDR3 here is CASRGQGLTGELFF. DNA for the CDR3: TGTGCCAGCAGGGGACAGGGGTTGACCGGGGAGCTGTTTTTT. The chain joins TRBV6-6 to TRBJ2-2, with 10 bases that match TRBD1. The CDR3 is 14 residues long. Germline trimming cut 6 bases from V and 5 bases from J; bases unmatched to any gene: 3. The germline CDR1 and CDR2 sequences are MNHNY and SVGAGI (reference sequence).

This clone was seen a handful of times. The chain combines TRBV2 with TRBJ1-1, with D hard to call. The V end lost 4 bases, the J end lost 7 bases, and 7 bases lay between the germline ends. The CDR3 spans 11 residues. The germline V gene encodes CDR1 SNHLY and CDR2 FYNNEI. CDR3 sequence: CASSGRSEAFF. Here the CDR3 DNA reads TGTGCCAGCAGTGGACGGAGTGAAGCTTTCTTT.

This clone was seen a few times. The chain couples TRBV7-9 to TRBJ2-1; 10 bases are a match to TRBD2. The CDR3 totals 16 residues. Trimming took 0 bases from V and 5 from J; bases not matched to a gene: 4. Germline-derived CDR1 and CDR2 are SEHNR and FQNEAQ (reference sequence). In DNA form, the CDR3 reads TGTGCCAGCAGCTTAGCCGGACTAGCGGTAAACAATGAGCAGTTCTTC. It encodes CASSLAGLAVNNEQFF.

The DNA for the CDR3 is TGTGCCAGCAGCGAGGGAGGGGAGCGGGTGTACGAGCAGTACTTC. It codes for CASSEGGERVYEQYF. The V and J genes are TRBV9 and TRBJ2-7; 7 bases are a match to TRBD2. The V gene end was trimmed by 3 bases and the J gene end by 4 bases; junction bases not matched to a gene: 10. The CDR3 is 15 residues long. Germline values: CDR1 SGDLS, CDR2 YYNGEE.

The rearrangement uses TRBV5-6 and TRBJ2-7; no firm D call. Trimming cost V 2 bases and J 2 bases, with 14 bases left between them. Germline V lookup: CDR1 SGHDT, CDR2 YYEEEE. The CDR3 length is 15 residues. CDR3 nucleotides: TGTGCCAGCAGCTTTAGGCAGGTACCCCCCTACGAGCAGTACTTC. It is translated as CASSFRQVPPYEQYF.

The V gene is TRBV27, the J gene TRBJ2-7; perhaps D is TRBD1 or TRBD2 (5 bases each). This CDR3 has 14 amino acids. V was pared by 4 bases and J by 4 bases, with 14 bases between. Germline V gene lookup returns CDR1 MNHEY and CDR2 SMNVEV (reference sequence). The CDR3 DNA reads TGTGCCAGCAGTTCATGGGACGGAAGTTACGAGCAGTACTTC. This codes for CASSSWDGSYEQYF.

The chain joins TRBV9 to TRBJ2-1; weak D call: TRBD1 (6 bases). The CDR3 extends over 16 amino acids. Between the trimmed V and J ends, which lost 3 bases and 11 bases, there was a span of 24 bases. Germline lookup yields CDR1 SGDLS and CDR2 YYNGEE. In DNA, the CDR3 is TGTGCCAGCAGCGACGGAGACAGGCGAGCTAATGTTAAGCAGTTCTTC. Its translation: CASSDGDRRANVKQFF.

This clone has just one count. The V gene is TRBV4-3, the J gene TRBJ2-7; 14 bases match TRBD2. This CDR3 is 19 amino acids long. With 3 bases clipped from V and 2 bases from J, the junction kept 12 bases outside the gene matches. Germline CDR1 is LGHNA and CDR2 is YSLEER. In DNA, the CDR3 is TGCGCCAGCAGCCAGATGAGGGGACTAGCGGGAGATTCAACCTACGAGCAGTACTTC. This translates into CASSQMRGLAGDSTYEQYF.

The rearrangement links TRBV5-1 to TRBJ2-5, with D unclear. The V gene's germline CDR1 is SGHRS and CDR2 YFSETQ. V was shortened by 0 bases and J by 4 bases, with 13 bases between the two germline ends. The CDR3 is 15 residues long. The CDR3 DNA reads TGCGCCAGCAGCTTGGTTAGCATGTTCGGAGAGACCCAGTACTTC. Amino acid sequence: CASSLVSMFGETQYF.

This CDR3 is CASSSQTGELFF. The CDR3 DNA reads TGTGCCAGCAGTTCCCAAACCGGGGAGCTGTTTTTT. V gene TRBV28 combines with J gene TRBJ2-2; D is uncertain. V lost 4 bases, J lost 5 bases, and 5 bases lay in between. This CDR3 region has 12 residues. Germline V lookup: CDR1 MDHEN, CDR2 SYDVKM.

The chain couples TRBV7-2 to TRBJ2-7; tentatively, D is TRBD2 (6 bases). CDR1 and CDR2 (germline): SGHTA, FQGNSA. V lost 0 bases and J lost 3, with 15 bases in between. This CDR3 spans 16 amino acids. CDR3 nucleotides: TGTGCCAGCAGCTTAGCTAGCGGCCCATCCCTCTACGAGCAGTACTTC. Residues: CASSLASGPSLYEQYF.

The chain has TRBV29-1 and TRBJ2-3, with 12 bases aligning to TRBD2. V dropped 6 bases and J dropped 2; count of bases not matched to a gene: 9. The CDR3 covers 16 residues. Germline V gene sequence: CDR1 SQVTM, CDR2 ANQGSEA. CDR3 sequence reads: CSVRRLAGDVTDTQYF. CDR3 nucleotides: TGCAGCGTCCGCAGACTAGCGGGAGATGTCACAGATACGCAGTATTTT.

This chain connects TRBV19 to TRBJ2-2; 7 nucleotides agree with TRBD1. The V segment lost 6 bases and the J segment 3 bases; nucleotides outside the gene matches: 7. The CDR3 loop spans 15 amino acids. Germline-derived CDR1 and CDR2 are LNHDA and SQIVND (reference sequence). DNA of the CDR3: TGTGCCAGTAGGGAGGACAGGAGTTACACCGGGGAGCTGTTTTTT. Translating gives CASREDRSYTGELFF.

V and J are TRBV6-4 and TRBJ2-2; D is unclear. Trimming removed 0 bases from V and 6 bases from J, with 8 bases in between. Looked up from germline, CDR1 is MRHNA and CDR2 is SNTAGT. The CDR3 extends over 14 amino acids. For the CDR3, the DNA is TGTGCCAGCAGTGACTCGAATCGCGCCGGGGAGCTGTTTTTT. As protein: CASSDSNRAGELFF.

CDR3 protein: CASSLDGSANTQYF. CDR3 DNA sequence: TGTGCCAGCAGCTTAGATGGGAGCGCAAATACGCAGTATTTT. This chain uses TRBV11-3 with TRBJ2-3, with D possibly being TRBD2 (5 bases). V dropped 0 bases and J dropped 7 bases, with 11 bases sitting between them. This CDR3 region has 14 residues. Germline CDR1 reads SGHNT; CDR2 reads YENEEA.

The chain recombines TRBV6-5 with TRBJ1-1, with D unclear. CDR1 is MNHEY and CDR2 is SVGAGI in the germline V gene. The CDR3 loop spans 15 amino acids. The V and J ends lost 5 bases and 6 bases respectively, with 19 bases between them. The DNA for the CDR3 is TGTGCCAGCAGTACTACCCCGGCCGGATCCGCTGAAGCTTTCTTT. Protein sequence: CASSTTPAGSAEAFF.

V and J are TRBV28 and TRBJ2-3; D tentatively reads TRBD1 or TRBD2 (5 bases each). The V gene's germline CDR1 is MDHEN and CDR2 SYDVKM. The CDR3 runs to 15 residues. V lost 2 bases and J 3 bases, leaving 12 bases between the germline ends. This chain's CDR3 is CASSLPGPATDTQYF. DNA of the CDR3: TGTGCCAGCAGTTTACCGGGACCCGCTACAGATACGCAGTATTTT.

This chain joins TRBV7-8 and TRBJ2-7; 15 nucleotides align to TRBD2. This CDR3 region has 16 residues. V lost 6 bases, J lost 2 bases, and 5 bases stayed unmatched. CDR1 SGHVS and CDR2 FQNEAQ come from the germline V gene. CDR3: CASSPGLAGGAYEQYF. CDR3 nucleotide sequence: TGTGCCAGCAGTCCAGGACTAGCGGGGGGGGCCTACGAGCAGTACTTC. Full variable domain (missing parts from reference TRBV7-8 and TRBJ2-7): GAGVSQSPRYKVAKRGQDVALRCDPISGHVSLFWYQQALGQGPEFLTYFQNEAQLDKSGLPSDRFFAERPEGSVSTLKIQRTQQEDSAVYLCASSPGLAGGAYEQYFGPGTRLTVT.

CDR3 nucleotides: TGTGCCAGCAGTCCGAGACAGGGTTTAGGAGGTACCTATGGCTACACCTTC. It codes for CASSPRQGLGGTYGYTF. The gene calls are TRBV6-4 and TRBJ1-2, with 7 nucleotides matching TRBD1. Germline CDR1 is MRHNA and CDR2 is SNTAGT. Unmatched junction bases numbered 16, after V lost 5 bases and J lost 4 bases. The CDR3 loop spans 17 amino acids.

The chain carries TRBV7-2 and TRBJ2-1, with 10 bases identical to TRBD2. There are 15 residues in the CDR3. With 4 bases clipped from V and 4 bases from J, the junction kept 4 bases outside the gene matches. The germline V gene encodes CDR1 SGHTA and CDR2 FQGNSA. The CDR3 is CASSYSGGQYNEQFF. CDR3 coding DNA: TGTGCCAGCAGCTATAGCGGGGGGCAGTACAATGAGCAGTTCTTC.

The table lists this clone with a count of one. The genes are TRBV6-5 and TRBJ1-2; maybe TRBD1 (5 bases). Germline V gene data show CDR1 as MNHEY and CDR2 as SVGAGI. Between the trimmed V and J ends, which lost 6 bases and 4 bases, there was a span of 12 bases. This CDR3 has 13 residues. CDR3 DNA: TGTGCCAGCAGCCGGGGGGGGTCCTATGGCTACACCTTC. Translated: CASSRGGSYGYTF.

This chain joins TRBV12-5 and TRBJ2-1; 7 bases fit TRBD2. The CDR3 has 20 residues. Germline values: CDR1 LGHNT, CDR2 FRNRAP. V was clipped by 1 base and J by 0 bases; unmatched bases: 15. The CDR3 protein is CASGLGNRDYLISSYNEQFF. In nucleotides, the CDR3 is TGTGCTAGTGGTTTGGGTAACCGGGACTACCTTATTAGCTCCTACAATGAGCAGTTCTTC.

This chain joins TRBV29-1 and TRBJ1-1, with D uncertain. The CDR3 has 13 residues. The germline V gene has CDR1 SQVTM and CDR2 ANQGSEA. Trimming left V 4 bases short and J 3 bases short, with 12 bases between. Here the CDR3 reads CSVVRETYTEAFF. The CDR3 nucleotides read TGCAGCGTTGTACGGGAGACTTACACTGAAGCTTTCTTT.

This CDR3 reads CASSIRGGQGRETQYF. The CDR3 DNA reads TGTGCCAGTAGTATCCGTGGGGGACAGGGCAGAGAGACCCAGTACTTC. The chain links TRBV19 to TRBJ2-5, with TRBD1 matching 9 bases. Losses at the gene ends were 3 bases for V and 4 bases for J; bases not matched to a gene: 9. Germline CDR1 LNHDA, CDR2 SQIVND (reference sequence). The CDR3 length is 16 residues.

This sequence joins TRBV4-3 and TRBJ2-7; possible D gene TRBD1, 5 bases. The germline V gene has CDR1 LGHNA and CDR2 YSLEER. This CDR3 has 16 residues. Trimming removed 0 bases at V and 1 base at J, with 13 bases between. In DNA form, the CDR3 reads TGCGCCAGCAGCCAAGAGTGGGGCAGGGCGTCCTACGAGCAGTACTTC. Translation: CASSQEWGRASYEQYF.

V gene TRBV7-8 combines with J gene TRBJ2-1; 10 bases agree with TRBD2. CDR1 and CDR2 from the germline V gene are SGHVS and FQNEAQ. The J segment lost 6 bases and the V segment lost 5 bases, leaving 10 bases of the junction unmatched. The CDR3 contains 16 residues. The CDR3 bases are TGTGCCAGCAGCACCAGGAGCGGGAGGGCAGGCAATGAGCAGTTCTTC. It codes for CASSTRSGRAGNEQFF.

This chain joins TRBV9 and TRBJ2-1; TRBD2 matches at 13 bases. The CDR3 runs to 17 residues. CDR1 SGDLS and CDR2 YYNGEE come from the germline V gene. V lost 1 base to trimming and J lost 2 bases; unmatched junction nucleotides: 3. As DNA, the CDR3 is TGTGCCAGCAGCGTAACCGGACTAGCGGGAGCCTACAATGAGCAGTTCTTC. It is translated as CASSVTGLAGAYNEQFF.

The chain uses TRBV28 and TRBJ2-7; no clear D. Per germline, CDR1 MDHEN and CDR2 SYDVKM. The CDR3 loop spans 20 amino acids. Trimming took 6 bases from V and 2 from J, leaving 32 bases between them. CDR3 coding DNA: TGTGCCAGCAGCGAAGCTTGGAACATCATGGGCAGGAGAAGTCCCTACGAGCAGTACTTC. It codes for CASSEAWNIMGRRSPYEQYF.

This clone was seen a handful of times. V is TRBV4-3 and J is TRBJ1-2, with D unresolved. CDR1 and CDR2 from the germline V gene are LGHNA and YSLEER. There are 12 residues in the CDR3. Trimming left V 3 bases short and J 2 bases short, with 4 bases between. In nucleotides, the CDR3 is TGCGCCAGCAGCCAGGGGAACTATGGCTACACCTTC. Translating it yields CASSQGNYGYTF.

The chain uses TRBV2 and TRBJ2-7; perhaps TRBD2 as D (5 bases). Germline loops: CDR1 SNHLY, CDR2 FYNNEI. V lost 7 bases, J lost 0 bases, and 16 bases lay in between. This CDR3 contains 15 residues. CDR3 amino acids: CASTPDGVSSYEQYF. The DNA for the CDR3 is TGTGCCAGCACCCCCGACGGGGTCTCCTCCTACGAGCAGTACTTC.